Below, 17 T cell receptor beta chains from the same sample are listed, as sequenced in a study of blood T cells in healthy people across ages (dated by TCRdb to between 2015 and 2016). To prepare the library, 5' RACE was applied. The data were produced on an Illumina HiSeq 2500. The second PCR ran for about 6 to 12 cycles and used a J-beta primer mix along with a sample-barcoded 5' primer. TCRdb cleaned the public reads at Q25 with fastp, built clones with MiXCR and kept in-frame beta chains. Each CDR3 protein appears once, grouped with its most common genes and DNA. The sample contains around 1,700,000 distinct CDR3 sequences, 28% of them found a single time. The ten largest clones represent over 7% of the sample. Sample: blood. The receptors were sampled from a woman in her twenties or thirties in good health.

As to this clonotype: Sequence at one end of the junction differs from germline and may be a read error. The chain is built from TRBV5-1 and TRBJ1-5, with D tentatively TRBD1 (6 bases). The CDR3 extends over 14 amino acids. Germline V gives CDR1 SGHRS, CDR2 YFSETQ. DNA for the CDR3: TGCGCCAGCAGCTCGGGGGCTAGCAATCGGCCCCAGCATTTT. It is translated as CASSSGASNRPQHF.

CDR3 DNA sequence: TGTGCCAGCAGCCTAGCGAGGGGGCATCTCTACGAGCAGTACTTC. Its translation is CASSLARGHLYEQYF. The gene calls are TRBV14 and TRBJ2-7, with TRBD1 matching over 7 bases. The germline CDR1 and CDR2 sequences are SGHDN and FVKESK. The CDR3 spans 15 residues. V shed 4 bases and J 3 bases; nucleotides not matched to a gene: 9.

In this sample, this clonotype turned up a few times. V usage is TRBV2 and J usage is TRBJ2-4; a possible D gene is TRBD2 (6 bases). Per germline, CDR1 SNHLY and CDR2 FYNNEI. The V end was cut by 1 base, the J end by 4 bases, with 8 bases between. This CDR3 spans 14 amino acids. CDR3 coding DNA: TGTGCCAGCAGTGAAGGGAGCGGGAAAAACATTCAGTACTTC. As protein: CASSEGSGKNIQYF.

J is TRBJ2-3 and V is TRBV27; D may match TRBD1 or TRBD2 (5 bases each). V gave up 2 bases and J gave up 3 bases, with 18 bases separating them. This CDR3 has 17 residues. Germline values: CDR1 MNHEY, CDR2 SMNVEV (reference sequence). The DNA for the CDR3 is TGTGCCAGCAGTTTAGTGGGACGAGGGCGGACGACAGATACGCAGTATTTT. It codes for CASSLVGRGRTTDTQYF.

The sample holds many counts of this clonotype. The chain carries TRBV12-3 or TRBV12-4 and TRBJ2-5; unclear D gene. Trimming stripped 5 bases from V and 6 bases from J, with 10 bases between. The CDR3 is 12 amino acids. CDR3 in amino acids: CASSPGSKTQYF. The CDR3 nucleotides are TGTGCCAGCAGTCCCGGGTCGAAGACCCAGTACTTC.

This clonotype showed up just a few times. The gene calls are TRBV11-2 and TRBJ2-5, with D unclear. With 3 bases removed from V and 5 bases from J, the gap between germline ends came to 7 bases. Per germline, CDR1 SGHAT and CDR2 FQNNGV. CDR3 length: 12 residues. The CDR3 sequence: CASSLGMETQYF. CDR3 DNA sequence: TGTGCCAGCAGCTTGGGGATGGAGACCCAGTACTTC. Combining the CDR3 with reference TRBV11-2 and TRBJ2-5 gives the whole variable domain EAGVAQSPRYKIIEKRQSVAFWCNPISGHATLYWYQQILGQGPKLLIQFQNNGVVDDSQLPKDRFSAERLKGVDSTLKIQPAKLEDSAVYLCASSLGMETQYFGPGTRLLVL.

This chain connects TRBV29-1 to TRBJ2-1; 7 bases agree with TRBD1. The CDR3 runs 14 residues. V was clipped by 3 bases and J by 9 bases; unmatched bases: 11. CDR1 and CDR2 from the germline V gene are SQVTM and ANQGSEA. CDR3 residues: CSVDVGTAGGEQFF. In DNA, the CDR3 is TGCAGCGTTGATGTCGGGACAGCTGGGGGTGAGCAGTTCTTC.

The chain joins TRBV5-1 to TRBJ2-2, with D maybe TRBD1 (5 bases). The CDR3 runs to 13 residues. Germline V CDR1 and CDR2: SGHRS, YFSETQ. V dropped 7 bases and J dropped 3 bases, with 10 bases sitting between them. DNA for the CDR3: TGCGCCAGCTTGGTAGGGGACACCGGGGAGCTGTTTTTT. Translation gives CASLVGDTGELFF.

This clonotype was counted a few times. The chain recombines TRBV11-2 with TRBJ2-5; D is unresolved. The CDR3 has 15 amino acids. The V gene lost 1 base and the J gene lost 2 bases, with 11 bases spanning the gap. In germline, CDR1 is SGHAT, CDR2 FQNNGV. CDR3 coding DNA: TGTGCCAGCAGCTTAGGAGCGACGGAGCAAGAGACCCAGTACTTC. Translated, it gives CASSLGATEQETQYF.

The rearrangement links TRBV6-6 to TRBJ2-3; no firm D call. CDR3 size: 13 residues. The V and J ends lost 6 bases and 2 bases respectively, with 9 bases between them. Looked up from germline, CDR1 is MNHNY and CDR2 is SVGAGI (reference sequence). The DNA for the CDR3 is TGTGCCAGCAGGGCGGCCATCACAGATACGCAGTATTTT. Translated, it gives CASRAAITDTQYF.

This clonotype was recorded many times. CDR3: CASSLGTSGTETQYF. The DNA for the CDR3 is TGTGCCAGCAGTTTGGGGACTAGCGGGACCGAGACCCAGTACTTC. The chain carries TRBV12-3 or TRBV12-4 and TRBJ2-5, with 13 nucleotides matching TRBD2. The CDR3 consists of 15 residues. J gave up 5 bases and V 3 bases, and 3 bases lay outside the gene matches.

This chain links TRBV5-1 with TRBJ2-5, with 9 bases lining up with TRBD1. CDR3 length equals 15 residues. V shed 4 bases and J 2 bases; nucleotides not matched to a gene: 6. CDR1 and CDR2 from the germline V gene are SGHRS and YFSETQ. Here the CDR3 reads CASSAQGARQETQYF. CDR3 DNA sequence: TGCGCCAGCAGCGCACAGGGGGCGCGGCAAGAGACCCAGTACTTC. Based on the CDR3 plus reference TRBV5-1 and TRBJ2-5, the full variable domain is KAGVTQTPRYLIKTRGQQVTLSCSPISGHRSVSWYQQTPGQGLQFLFEYFSETQRNKGNFPGRFSGRQFSNSRSEMNVSTLELGDSALYLCASSAQGARQETQYFGPGTRLLVL.

Turning to this clonotype: No DNA is shown, since the ends of the CDR3 on it are uncertain; the CDR3 is the one TCRdb lists. This CDR3 reads CASSSSGQNYNEQFF. The chain recombines TRBV12-3 or TRBV12-4 with TRBJ2-1; TRBD1, the table's D call, was not compared with the DNA. Ends included, the CDR3 has 15 residues.

This clonotype was observed a handful of times. The J gene is TRBJ1-5, the V gene TRBV7-8; D is undetermined. V was cut by 4 bases and J by 2 bases, with 12 bases left in between. Germline lookup yields CDR1 SGHVS and CDR2 FQNEAQ. This CDR3 contains 15 residues. The CDR3 nucleotides are TGTGCCAGCAGCTCCCGGCCCTTTGGCAATCAGCCCCAGCATTTT. Translating gives CASSSRPFGNQPQHF.

The chain combines TRBV12-3 or TRBV12-4 with TRBJ2-5; TRBD2 matches 10 bases. Unmatched junction bases numbered 6, after V lost 8 bases and J lost 3 bases. The CDR3 extends over 14 amino acids. CDR3 sequence reads: CASASSGGKETQYF. CDR3 DNA: TGTGCCAGCGCTTCTAGCGGGGGAAAAGAGACCCAGTACTTC.

The chain is built from TRBV18 and TRBJ2-7; D not certain. Trimming removed 5 bases at V and 2 bases at J, with 16 bases between. The germline gives CDR1 KGHSH, CDR2 LQKENI. There are 15 residues in the CDR3. The CDR3: CASSEGRSDTYEQYF. CDR3 bases: TGTGCCAGCTCAGAAGGCAGGTCTGACACCTACGAGCAGTACTTC.

This clonotype turned up a few times. The chain uses TRBV6-6 and TRBJ1-1; 12 bases match TRBD1. CDR3 length: 16 amino acids. The germline V gene has CDR1 MNHNY and CDR2 SVGAGI (reference sequence). The ends lost 4 bases at V and 2 bases at J; junction bases unmatched: 5. The CDR3: CASSWGQGASNTEAFF. CDR3 nucleotide sequence: TGTGCCAGCAGTTGGGGACAGGGGGCCTCTAACACTGAAGCTTTCTTT.